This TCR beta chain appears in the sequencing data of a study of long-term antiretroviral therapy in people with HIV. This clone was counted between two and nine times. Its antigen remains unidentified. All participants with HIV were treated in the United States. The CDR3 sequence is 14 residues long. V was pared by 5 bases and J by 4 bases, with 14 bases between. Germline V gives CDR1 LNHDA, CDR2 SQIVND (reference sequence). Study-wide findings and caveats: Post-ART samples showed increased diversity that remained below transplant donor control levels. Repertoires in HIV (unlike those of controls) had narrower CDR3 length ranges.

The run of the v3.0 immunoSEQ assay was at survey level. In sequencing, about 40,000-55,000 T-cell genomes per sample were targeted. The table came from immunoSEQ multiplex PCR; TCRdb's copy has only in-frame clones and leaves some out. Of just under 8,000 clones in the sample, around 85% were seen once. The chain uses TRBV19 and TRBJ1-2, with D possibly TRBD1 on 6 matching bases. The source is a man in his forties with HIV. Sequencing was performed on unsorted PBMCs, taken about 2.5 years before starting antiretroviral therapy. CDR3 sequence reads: CASSPGAGSYGYTF. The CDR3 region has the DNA TGTGCCAGTAGTCCAGGGGCGGGGTCCTATGGCTACACCTTC.